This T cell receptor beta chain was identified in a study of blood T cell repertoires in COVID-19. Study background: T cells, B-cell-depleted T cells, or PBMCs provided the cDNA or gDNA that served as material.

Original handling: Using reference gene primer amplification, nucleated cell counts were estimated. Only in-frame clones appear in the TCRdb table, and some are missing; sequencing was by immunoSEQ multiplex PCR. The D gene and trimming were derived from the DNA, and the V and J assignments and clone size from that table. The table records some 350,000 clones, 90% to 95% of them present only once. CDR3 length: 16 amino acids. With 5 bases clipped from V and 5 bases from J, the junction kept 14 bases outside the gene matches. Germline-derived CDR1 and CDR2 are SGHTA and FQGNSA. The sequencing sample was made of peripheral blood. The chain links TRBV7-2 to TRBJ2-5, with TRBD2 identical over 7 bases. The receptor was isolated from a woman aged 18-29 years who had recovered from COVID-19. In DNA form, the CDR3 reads TGTGCCAGCAGCCCCCGGACTAGGATCGGTGACGAGACCCAGTACTTC. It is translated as CASSPRTRIGDETQYF.